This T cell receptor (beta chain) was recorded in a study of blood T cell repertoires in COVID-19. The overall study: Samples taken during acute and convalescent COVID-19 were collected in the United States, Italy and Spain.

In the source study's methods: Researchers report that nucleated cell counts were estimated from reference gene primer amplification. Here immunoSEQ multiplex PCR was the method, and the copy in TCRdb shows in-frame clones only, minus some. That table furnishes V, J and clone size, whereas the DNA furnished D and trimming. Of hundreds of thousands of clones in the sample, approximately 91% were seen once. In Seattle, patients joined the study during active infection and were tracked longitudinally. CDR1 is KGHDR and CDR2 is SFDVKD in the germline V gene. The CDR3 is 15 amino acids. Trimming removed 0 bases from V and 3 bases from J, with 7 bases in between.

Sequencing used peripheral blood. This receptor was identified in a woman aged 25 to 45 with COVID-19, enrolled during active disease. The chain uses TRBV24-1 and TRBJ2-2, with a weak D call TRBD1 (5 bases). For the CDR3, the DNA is TGTGCCACCAGTGATTTGGGGGCGCACACCGGGGAGCTGTTTTTT. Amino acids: CATSDLGAHTGELFF.